This TCR beta chain was sequenced during a study of blood T cell repertoires in COVID-19. About the research overall: The United States, Italy and Spain supplied acute and convalescent COVID-19 samples.

V lost 3 bases to trimming and J lost 0 bases, with 8 bases between them. The germline V gene encodes CDR1 MGHRA and CDR2 YSYEKL. CDR3 size: 15 residues. In the original analysis: Researchers report that nucleated cell counts were estimated from reference gene primer amplification. Using immunoSEQ multiplex PCR, the repertoire was profiled, and TCRdb retains in-frame clones only, with some absent. D and trimming were read from the DNA, whereas the V and J calls and clone size are those reported in that table. The top ten clones hold about 12% of a sample with 50,000 or so clones, roughly 89% of them seen once.

The receptor comes from a man between 60 and 70 years old with active COVID-19. V is TRBV4-1 and J is TRBJ1-4; D is possibly TRBD1 (6 bases). The sequenced material came from peripheral blood. The CDR3 reads CASSQSGATNEKLFF. The CDR3 bases are TGCGCCAGCAGCCAGTCAGGGGCAACTAATGAAAAACTGTTTTTT.